This TCR beta chain is drawn from a study of CD8 T cells in Susac syndrome. cDNA came from roughly 0.53 to 1 ug RNA primed by random hexamers. Coverage of TCR beta CDR3 amplification by immunoSEQ multiplex PCR extended to 54 Vbeta and 13 Jbeta. TCRdb re-analysed the immunoSEQ multiplex PCR reads in MiXCR, keeping a single row per CDR3 protein. The profile shows some 300,000 distinct CDR3 sequences, roughly 90% of them singletons. The CDR3 spans 13 residues. Trimming left V 3 bases short and J 2 bases short, with 7 bases between. Germline CDR1 is MNHEY and CDR2 is SMNVEV (reference sequence). Sequencing of TCR beta was performed on blood CD8+ and CD4+ T cells. The multiple sclerosis control group comprised treatment-naive patients with stable or active relapsing-remitting disease. Isolation of CD8+ and CD4+ T cells was performed negatively, whereas enrichment of TEMRA cells was done by FACS.

The sequence derives from a human donor with multiple sclerosis. The chain uses TRBV27 and TRBJ2-5, with unresolved D. The sequenced material came from CD8+ T cells from PBMCs. The CDR3 protein is CASSFLGQETQYF. The CDR3 DNA sequence: TGTGCCAGCAGTTTTCTAGGTCAAGAGACCCAGTACTTC.